This T cell receptor beta chain was captured by sequencing in a study of T cell responses to AZD1222 COVID-19 vaccine. This CDR3 is built from 16 residues. Trimming stripped 4 bases from V and 0 bases from J, with 14 bases between. Germline-derived CDR1 and CDR2 are SGHAT and FQNNGV. The protocol was immunoSEQ multiplex PCR, while the TCRdb copy is restricted to in-frame clones and leaves out a portion. This table holds 140,000 to 150,000 clones, around 84% found once. This chain links TRBV11-2 with TRBJ2-3; D unresolved. This clonotype was sampled from an adult who received the AZD1222 COVID-19 vaccine. The sample was peripheral blood, taken 28 days after the second AZD1222 dose. In DNA form, the CDR3 reads TGTGCCAGCAGCTCCTCCCTGGAGAGTAGCACAGATACGCAGTATTTT. It specifies CASSSSLESSTDTQYF.